The TCR beta chain under discussion was sequenced for a study of T cells after yellow fever vaccination. TCRdb fed the 5' RACE reads into MiXCR, producing one record per CDR3 protein. There are over 35,000 distinct CDR3 sequences in the sample; 5% to 7% occur only once, and 8.5% to 12% lies in the top ten. This clonotype was counted ten times or more. Per germline, CDR1 MNHNS and CDR2 SASEGT. This CDR3 contains 15 residues. V was trimmed by 2 bases and J by 4 bases, leaving 14 bases between them. The sequencing used PBMCs, either bulk or a sorted T-cell subset (CD4+, CD8+, memory, or dextramer-sorted; not recorded which), collected 45 days after the yellow fever booster vaccination. The receptor was derived from a man aged 25 to 40 who received the YFV17D yellow fever vaccine. This chain uses TRBV6-1 with TRBJ1-2, with D perhaps TRBD1 (6 bases). This CDR3 is CASSEQGRLIYGYTF. For the CDR3, the DNA is TGTGCCAGCAGTGAACAGGGGAGGCTGATCTATGGCTACACCTTC.